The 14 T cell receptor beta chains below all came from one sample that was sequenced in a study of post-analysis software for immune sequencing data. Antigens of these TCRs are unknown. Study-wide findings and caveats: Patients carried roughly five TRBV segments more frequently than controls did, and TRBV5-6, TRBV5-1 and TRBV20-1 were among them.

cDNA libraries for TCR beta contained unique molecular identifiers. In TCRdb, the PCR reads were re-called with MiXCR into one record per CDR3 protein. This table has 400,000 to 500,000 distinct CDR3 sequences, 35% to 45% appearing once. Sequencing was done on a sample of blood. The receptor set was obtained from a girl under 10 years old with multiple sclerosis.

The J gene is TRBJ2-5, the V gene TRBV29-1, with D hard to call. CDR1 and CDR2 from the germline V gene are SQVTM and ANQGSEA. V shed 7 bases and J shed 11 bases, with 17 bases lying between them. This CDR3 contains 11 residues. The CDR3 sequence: CSARRGNEQYF. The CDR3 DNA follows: TGCAGCGCCCGTCGAGGTAATGAGCAGTACTTC.

CDR3 DNA: TGCGCCAGCAGCCTCCTAGGTCACGAACCCTCCTACGAGCAGTACTTC. It is translated as CASSLLGHEPSYEQYF. This chain uses TRBV4-1 with TRBJ2-7; D is unresolved. The V gene's germline CDR1 is MGHRA and CDR2 YSYEKL. The length of the CDR3 is 16 residues. V was clipped by 4 bases and J by 0 bases, with 16 bases between them.

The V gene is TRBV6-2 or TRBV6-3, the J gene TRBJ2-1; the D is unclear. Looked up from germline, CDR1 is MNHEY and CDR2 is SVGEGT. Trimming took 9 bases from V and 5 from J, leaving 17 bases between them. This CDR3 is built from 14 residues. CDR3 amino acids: CARWSWEGDNEQFF. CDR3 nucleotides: TGTGCCAGATGGTCTTGGGAAGGTGACAATGAGCAGTTCTTC.

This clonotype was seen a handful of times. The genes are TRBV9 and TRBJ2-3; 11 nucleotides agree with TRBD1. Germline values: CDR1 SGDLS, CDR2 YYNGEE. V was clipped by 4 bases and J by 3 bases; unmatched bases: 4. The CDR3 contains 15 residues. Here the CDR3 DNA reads TGTGCCAGCAGCCGGACAGGGGGCTCGACAGATACGCAGTATTTT. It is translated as CASSRTGGSTDTQYF.

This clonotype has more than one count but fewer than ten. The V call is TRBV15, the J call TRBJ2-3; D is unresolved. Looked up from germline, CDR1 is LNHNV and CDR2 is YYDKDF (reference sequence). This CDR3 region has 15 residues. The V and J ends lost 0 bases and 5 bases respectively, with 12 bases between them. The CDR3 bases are TGTGCCACCAGCAGAGATGTTTGGTTCGGAGATACGCAGTATTTT. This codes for CATSRDVWFGDTQYF.

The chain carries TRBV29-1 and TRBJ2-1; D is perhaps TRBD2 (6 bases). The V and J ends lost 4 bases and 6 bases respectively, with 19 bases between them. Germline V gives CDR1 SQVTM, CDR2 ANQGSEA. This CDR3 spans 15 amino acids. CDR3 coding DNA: TGCAGCGTTGTTGGTGTGGCTAGCGAGACCAATGAGCAGTTCTTC. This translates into CSVVGVASETNEQFF.

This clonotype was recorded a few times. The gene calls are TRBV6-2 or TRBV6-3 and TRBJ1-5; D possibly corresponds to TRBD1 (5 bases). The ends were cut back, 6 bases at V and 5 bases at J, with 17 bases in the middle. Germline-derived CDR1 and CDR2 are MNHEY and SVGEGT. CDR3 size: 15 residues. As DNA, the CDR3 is TGTGCCAGCAGCCTCGACGAGGGGTGGCATCAGCCCCAGCATTTT. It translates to CASSLDEGWHQPQHF.

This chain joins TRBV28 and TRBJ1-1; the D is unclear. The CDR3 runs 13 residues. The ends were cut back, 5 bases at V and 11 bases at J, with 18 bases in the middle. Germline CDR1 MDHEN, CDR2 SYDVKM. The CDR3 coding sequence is TGTGCCAGCAGTGCCAGTCCGCAGTGGGAGGCTTTCTTT. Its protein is CASSASPQWEAFF. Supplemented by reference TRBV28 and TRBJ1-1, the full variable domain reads DVKVTQSSRYLVKRTGEKVFLECVQDMDHENMFWYRQDPGLGLRLIYFSYDVKMKEKGDIPEGYSVSREKKERFSLILESASTNQTSMYLCASSASPQWEAFFGQGTRLTVV.

This chain's CDR3 is CSAWGLAGTDTQYF. CDR3 coding DNA: TGCAGCGCCTGGGGTCTGGCGGGCACAGATACGCAGTATTTT. The chain recombines TRBV29-1 with TRBJ2-3; D remains unclear. The CDR3 spans 14 residues. Germline V gene data show CDR1 as SQVTM and CDR2 as ANQGSEA. Between the trimmed V and J ends, which lost 7 bases and 1 base, there was a span of 15 bases.

CDR3 sequence reads: CASSRLTGLAYNEQFF. The CDR3 DNA sequence: TGTGCCAGCAGCCGATTGACGGGACTAGCTTACAATGAGCAGTTCTTC. This chain links TRBV7-6 with TRBJ2-1; 9 positions match TRBD2. Germline assignment: CDR1 SGHVS and CDR2 FNYEAQ. The CDR3 has 16 residues. The trim removed 5 bases at V and 4 bases at J, leaving 9 bases unmatched. The full variable domain, rest sourced from reference TRBV7-6 and TRBJ2-1, is GAGVSQSPRYKVTKRGQDVALRCDPISGHVSLYWYRQALGQGPEFLTYFNYEAQQDKSGLPNDRFSAERPEGSISTLTIQRTEQRDSAMYRCASSRLTGLAYNEQFFGPGTRLTVL.

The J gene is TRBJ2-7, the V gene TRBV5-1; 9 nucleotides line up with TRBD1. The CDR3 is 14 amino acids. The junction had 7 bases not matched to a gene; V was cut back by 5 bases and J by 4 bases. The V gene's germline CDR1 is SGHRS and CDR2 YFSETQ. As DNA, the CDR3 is TGCGCCAGCAGGCCCGGGACAGGGAGTTACGAGCAGTACTTC. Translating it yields CASRPGTGSYEQYF. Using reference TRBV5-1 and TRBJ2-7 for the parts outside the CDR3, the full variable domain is KAGVTQTPRYLIKTRGQQVTLSCSPISGHRSVSWYQQTPGQGLQFLFEYFSETQRNKGNFPGRFSGRQFSNSRSEMNVSTLELGDSALYLCASRPGTGSYEQYFGPGTRLTVT.

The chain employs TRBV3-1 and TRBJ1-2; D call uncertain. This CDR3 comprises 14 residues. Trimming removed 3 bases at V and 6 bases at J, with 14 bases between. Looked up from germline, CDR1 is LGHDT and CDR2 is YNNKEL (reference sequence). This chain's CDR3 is CASSHSFREDGYTF. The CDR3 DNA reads TGTGCCAGCAGCCACTCCTTCCGGGAAGATGGCTACACCTTC.

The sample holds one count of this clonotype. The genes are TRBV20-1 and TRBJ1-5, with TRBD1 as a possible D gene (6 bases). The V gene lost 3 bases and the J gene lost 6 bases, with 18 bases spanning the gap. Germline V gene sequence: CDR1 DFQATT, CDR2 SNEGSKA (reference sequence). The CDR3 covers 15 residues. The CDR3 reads CSAREVQGPLQPQHF. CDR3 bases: TGCAGTGCTAGGGAGGTGCAGGGGCCCCTTCAGCCCCAGCATTTT.

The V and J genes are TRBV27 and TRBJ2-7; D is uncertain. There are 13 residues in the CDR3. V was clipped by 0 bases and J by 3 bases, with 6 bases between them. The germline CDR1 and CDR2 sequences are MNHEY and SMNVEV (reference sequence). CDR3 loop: CASSLSGYYEQYF. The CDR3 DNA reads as TGTGCCAGCAGTTTATCGGGGTACTACGAGCAGTACTTC.